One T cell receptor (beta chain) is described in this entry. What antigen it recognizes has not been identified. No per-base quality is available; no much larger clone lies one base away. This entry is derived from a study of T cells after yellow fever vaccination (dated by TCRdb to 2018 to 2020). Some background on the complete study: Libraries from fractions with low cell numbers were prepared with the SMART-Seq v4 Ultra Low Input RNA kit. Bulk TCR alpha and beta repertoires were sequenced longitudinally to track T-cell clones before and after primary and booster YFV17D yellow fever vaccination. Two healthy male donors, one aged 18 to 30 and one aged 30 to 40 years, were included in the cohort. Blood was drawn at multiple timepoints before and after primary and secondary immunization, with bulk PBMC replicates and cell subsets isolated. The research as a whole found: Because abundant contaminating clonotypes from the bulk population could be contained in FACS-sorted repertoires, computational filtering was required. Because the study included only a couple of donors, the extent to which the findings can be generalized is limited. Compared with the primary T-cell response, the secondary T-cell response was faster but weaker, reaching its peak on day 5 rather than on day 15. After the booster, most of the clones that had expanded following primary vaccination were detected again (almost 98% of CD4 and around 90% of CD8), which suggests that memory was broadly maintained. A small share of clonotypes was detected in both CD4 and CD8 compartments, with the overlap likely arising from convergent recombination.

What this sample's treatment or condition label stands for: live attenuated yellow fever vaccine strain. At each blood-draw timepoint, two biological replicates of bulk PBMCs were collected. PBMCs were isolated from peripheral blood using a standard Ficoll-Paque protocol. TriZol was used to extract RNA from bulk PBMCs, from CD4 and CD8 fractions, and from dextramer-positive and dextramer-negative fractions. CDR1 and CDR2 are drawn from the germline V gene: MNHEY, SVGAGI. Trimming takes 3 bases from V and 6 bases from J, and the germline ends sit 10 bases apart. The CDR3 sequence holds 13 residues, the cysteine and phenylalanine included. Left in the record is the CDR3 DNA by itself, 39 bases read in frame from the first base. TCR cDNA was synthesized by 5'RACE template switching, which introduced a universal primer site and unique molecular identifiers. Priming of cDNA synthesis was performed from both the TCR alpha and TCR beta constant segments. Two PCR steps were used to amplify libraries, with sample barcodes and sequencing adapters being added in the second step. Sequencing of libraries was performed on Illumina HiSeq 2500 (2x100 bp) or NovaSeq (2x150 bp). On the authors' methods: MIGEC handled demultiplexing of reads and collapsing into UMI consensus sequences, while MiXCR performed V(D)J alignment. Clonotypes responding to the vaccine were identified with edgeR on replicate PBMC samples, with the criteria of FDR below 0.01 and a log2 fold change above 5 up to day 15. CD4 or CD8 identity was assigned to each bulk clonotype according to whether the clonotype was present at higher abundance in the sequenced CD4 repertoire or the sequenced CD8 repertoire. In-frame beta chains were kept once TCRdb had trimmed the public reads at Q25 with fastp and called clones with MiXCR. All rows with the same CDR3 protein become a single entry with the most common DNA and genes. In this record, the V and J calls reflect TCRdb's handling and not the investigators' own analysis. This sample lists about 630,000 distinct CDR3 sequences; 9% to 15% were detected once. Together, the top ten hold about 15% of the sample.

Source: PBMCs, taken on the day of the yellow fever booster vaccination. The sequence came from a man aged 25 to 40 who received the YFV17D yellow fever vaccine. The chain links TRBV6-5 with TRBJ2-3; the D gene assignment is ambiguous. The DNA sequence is TGTGCCAGCAGTTATAGTTCTCCGGATACGCAGTATTTT. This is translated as CASSYSSPDTQYF.